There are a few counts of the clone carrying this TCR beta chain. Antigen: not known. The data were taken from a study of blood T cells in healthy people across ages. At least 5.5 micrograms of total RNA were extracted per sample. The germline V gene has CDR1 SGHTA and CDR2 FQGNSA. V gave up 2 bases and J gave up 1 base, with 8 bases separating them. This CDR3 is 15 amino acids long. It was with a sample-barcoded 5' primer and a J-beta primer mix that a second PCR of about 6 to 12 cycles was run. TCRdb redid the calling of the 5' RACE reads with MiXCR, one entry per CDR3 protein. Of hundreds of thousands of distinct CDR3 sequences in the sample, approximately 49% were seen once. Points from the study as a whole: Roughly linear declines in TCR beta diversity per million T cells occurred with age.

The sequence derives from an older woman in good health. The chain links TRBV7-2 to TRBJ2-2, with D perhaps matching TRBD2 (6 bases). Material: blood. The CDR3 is CASSLKRVNTGELFF. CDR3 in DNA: TGTGCCAGCAGCTTAAAGCGGGTGAACACCGGGGAGCTGTTTTTT.